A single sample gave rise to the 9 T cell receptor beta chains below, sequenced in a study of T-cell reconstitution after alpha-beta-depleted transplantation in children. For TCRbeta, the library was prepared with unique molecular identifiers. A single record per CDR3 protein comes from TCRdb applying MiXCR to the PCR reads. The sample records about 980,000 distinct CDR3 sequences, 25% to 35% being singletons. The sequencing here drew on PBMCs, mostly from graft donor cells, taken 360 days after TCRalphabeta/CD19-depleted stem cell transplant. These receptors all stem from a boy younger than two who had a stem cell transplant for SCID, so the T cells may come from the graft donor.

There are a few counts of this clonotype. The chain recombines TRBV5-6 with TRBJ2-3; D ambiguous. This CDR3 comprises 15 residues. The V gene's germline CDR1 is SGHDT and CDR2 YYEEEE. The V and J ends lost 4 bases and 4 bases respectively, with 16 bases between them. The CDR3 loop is CASSTRPVGADTQYF. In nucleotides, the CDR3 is TGTGCCAGCAGCACACGCCCTGTTGGGGCAGATACGCAGTATTTT.

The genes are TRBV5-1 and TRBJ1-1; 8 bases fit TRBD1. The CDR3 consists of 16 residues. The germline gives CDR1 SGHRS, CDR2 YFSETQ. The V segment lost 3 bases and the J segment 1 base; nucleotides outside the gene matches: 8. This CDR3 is CASSSRGGTGNTEAFF. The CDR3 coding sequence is TGCGCCAGCAGCTCGAGAGGAGGGACAGGGAACACTGAAGCTTTCTTT. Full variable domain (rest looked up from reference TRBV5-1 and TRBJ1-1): KAGVTQTPRYLIKTRGQQVTLSCSPISGHRSVSWYQQTPGQGLQFLFEYFSETQRNKGNFPGRFSGRQFSNSRSEMNVSTLELGDSALYLCASSSRGGTGNTEAFFGQGTRLTVV.

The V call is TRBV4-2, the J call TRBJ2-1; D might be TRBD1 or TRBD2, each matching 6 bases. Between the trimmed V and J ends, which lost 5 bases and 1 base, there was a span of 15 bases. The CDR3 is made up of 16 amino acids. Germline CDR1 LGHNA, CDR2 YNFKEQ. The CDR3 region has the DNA TGTGCCAGCAGCAGGGGTCGGGGGCAATCCTACAATGAGCAGTTCTTC. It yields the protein CASSRGRGQSYNEQFF.

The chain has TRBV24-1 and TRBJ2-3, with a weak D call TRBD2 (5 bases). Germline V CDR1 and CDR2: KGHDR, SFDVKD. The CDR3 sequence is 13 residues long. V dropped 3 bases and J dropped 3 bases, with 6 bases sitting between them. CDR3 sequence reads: CATSDGGTDTQYF. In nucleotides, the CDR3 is TGTGCCACCAGTGATGGCGGGACAGATACGCAGTATTTT.

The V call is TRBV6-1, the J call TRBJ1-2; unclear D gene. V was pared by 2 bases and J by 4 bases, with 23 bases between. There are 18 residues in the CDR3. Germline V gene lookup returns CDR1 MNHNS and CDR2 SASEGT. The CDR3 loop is CASSERKPYFRGPYGYTF. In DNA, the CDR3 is TGTGCCAGCAGTGAAAGAAAGCCATATTTCCGGGGTCCCTATGGCTACACCTTC.

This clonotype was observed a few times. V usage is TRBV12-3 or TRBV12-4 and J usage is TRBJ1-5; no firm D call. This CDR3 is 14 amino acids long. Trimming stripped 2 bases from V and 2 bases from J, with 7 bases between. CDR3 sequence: CASSLRAGNQPQHF. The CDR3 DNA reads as TGTGCCAGCAGTTTAAGGGCGGGCAATCAGCCCCAGCATTTT.

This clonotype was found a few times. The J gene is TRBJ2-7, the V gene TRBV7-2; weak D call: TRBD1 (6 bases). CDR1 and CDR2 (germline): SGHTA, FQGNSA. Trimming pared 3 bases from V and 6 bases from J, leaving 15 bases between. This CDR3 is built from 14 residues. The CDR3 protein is CASSFDGGRSEQYF. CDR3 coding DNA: TGTGCCAGCAGCTTTGATGGGGGCCGGAGCGAGCAGTACTTC.

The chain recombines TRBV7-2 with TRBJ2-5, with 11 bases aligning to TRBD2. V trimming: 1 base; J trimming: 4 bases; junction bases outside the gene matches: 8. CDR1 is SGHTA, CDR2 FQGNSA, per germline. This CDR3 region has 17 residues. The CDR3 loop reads CASSLGVLAGGSETQYF. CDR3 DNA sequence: TGTGCCAGCAGCTTAGGTGTCCTAGCGGGGGGCTCAGAGACCCAGTACTTC. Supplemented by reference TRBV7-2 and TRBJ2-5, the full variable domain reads GAGVSQSPSNKVTEKGKDVELRCDPISGHTALYWYRQSLGQGLEFLIYFQGNSAPDKSGLPSDRFSAERTGGSVSTLTIQRTQQEDSAVYLCASSLGVLAGGSETQYFGPGTRLLVL.

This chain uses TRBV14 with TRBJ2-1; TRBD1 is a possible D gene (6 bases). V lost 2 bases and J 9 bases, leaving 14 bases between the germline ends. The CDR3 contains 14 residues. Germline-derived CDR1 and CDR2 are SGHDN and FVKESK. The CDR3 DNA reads TGTGCCAGCAGCCAATCGCCCAGAGGGGGTGAGCAGTTCTTC. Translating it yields CASSQSPRGGEQFF. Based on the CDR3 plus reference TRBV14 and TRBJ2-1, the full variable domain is EAGVTQFPSHSVIEKGQTVTLRCDPISGHDNLYWYRRVMGKEIKFLLHFVKESKQDESGMPNNRFLAERTGGTYSTLKVQPAELEDSGVYFCASSQSPRGGEQFFGPGTRLTVL.